The 16 T cell receptor beta chains below all came from one sample that was sequenced in a study of shared clonotypes between healthy human individuals. CD8 cells classed as naive were CD45RO-negative and positively selected for CCR7, excluding terminally differentiated effector memory CD45RA+ cells. Repertoires were generated with immunoSEQ multiplex PCR, while TCRdb's copy carries only in-frame clones and drops some. This table holds about 2.2 million clones, around 93% found once. Input material: naive CD8+ T cells from PBMCs. These receptors all come from a young man in good health. Some clones in this sample may be carry-over from other donors' samples.

The V and J genes are TRBV28 and TRBJ1-5; no clear D. The germline CDR1 and CDR2 sequences are MDHEN and SYDVKM. The CDR3 consists of 14 residues. Trimming took off 5 bases at V and 6 bases at J, with 14 bases between the two ends. The CDR3 loop reads CASSATSLGQPQHF. The CDR3 DNA sequence: TGTGCCAGCAGTGCGACGAGCCTCGGTCAGCCCCAGCATTTT.

The chain is built from TRBV11-2 and TRBJ2-3, with D perhaps TRBD1 (6 bases). Trimming removed 6 bases at V and 2 bases at J, with 15 bases between. The CDR3 length is 15 residues. Germline values: CDR1 SGHAT, CDR2 FQNNGV. In DNA form, the CDR3 reads TGTGCCAGCAGTACCGGGACACCAGCCACAGATACGCAGTATTTT. Translating gives CASSTGTPATDTQYF.

The V gene is TRBV11-2, the J gene TRBJ2-3; no clear D. CDR3 length equals 15 residues. Germline CDR1 is SGHAT and CDR2 is FQNNGV. Trimming removed 1 base from V and 7 bases from J, with 15 bases in between. CDR3 region: CASSLVVSSPYTQYF. CDR3 nucleotides: TGTGCCAGCAGCTTAGTCGTATCGTCCCCTTATACGCAGTATTTT.

The gene calls are TRBV28 and TRBJ2-5; 9 nucleotides agree with TRBD1. The CDR3 length is 19 residues. Germline V gene data show CDR1 as MDHEN and CDR2 as SYDVKM. V was clipped by 2 bases and J by 5 bases; unmatched bases: 18. CDR3 bases: TGTGCCAGCAGTTTACACATGTCGTACAGACAGGGGGACTGGGAGACCCAGTACTTC. Protein sequence: CASSLHMSYRQGDWETQYF.

The chain employs TRBV27 and TRBJ1-2, with 7 bases matching TRBD1. Germline values: CDR1 MNHEY, CDR2 SMNVEV (reference sequence). J gave up 4 bases and V 5 bases, and 10 bases lay outside the gene matches. CDR3 length equals 15 residues. The CDR3 is CASSPRQGGGYGYTF. The CDR3 coding sequence is TGTGCCAGCAGTCCCCGACAGGGAGGCGGCTATGGCTACACCTTC.

On this clone itself: This CDR3 is also generated by other DNA sequences in the sample. The chain has TRBV27 and TRBJ2-2; D is uncertain. The CDR3 has 15 residues. The germline V gene encodes CDR1 MNHEY and CDR2 SMNVEV (reference sequence). Trimming took 3 bases from V and 0 from J, leaving 8 bases between them. CDR3 nucleotide sequence: TGTGCCAGCAGTTTGTTAGGCTCGAACACCGGGGAGCTGTTTTTT. It specifies CASSLLGSNTGELFF.

The chain has TRBV5-1 and TRBJ1-1; TRBD1 matches at 10 bases. With 4 bases clipped from V and 1 base from J, the junction kept 7 bases outside the gene matches. Germline V gene lookup returns CDR1 SGHRS and CDR2 YFSETQ. The CDR3 is 16 amino acids. The CDR3 reads CASSLDRGWKNTEAFF. In DNA form, the CDR3 reads TGCGCCAGCAGCCTGGACAGGGGGTGGAAGAACACTGAAGCTTTCTTT.

This chain joins TRBV7-9 and TRBJ1-1; D unclear. Deletions cut 3 bases from V and 0 bases from J, with 8 bases between. The CDR3 runs to 14 residues. Germline lookup yields CDR1 SEHNR and CDR2 FQNEAQ (reference sequence). The DNA of the CDR3 is TGTGCCAGCAGCTTTAACCCAATGAACACTGAAGCTTTCTTT. This gives the protein CASSFNPMNTEAFF.

Remarks on this clone: Other nucleotide sequences from this sample produce the same CDR3. The V gene is TRBV7-9, the J gene TRBJ1-2, with 7 bases identical to TRBD1. The CDR3 spans 13 residues. The V gene's germline CDR1 is SEHNR and CDR2 FQNEAQ (reference sequence). V was clipped by 3 bases and J by 4 bases; unmatched bases: 2. For the CDR3, the DNA is TGTGCCAGCAGCTTCGGGACAGCCTATGGCTACACCTTC. It codes for CASSFGTAYGYTF.

V and J are TRBV5-1 and TRBJ2-2; D is unresolved. The CDR3 is 12 amino acids. Trimming left V 5 bases short and J 4 bases short, with 6 bases between. Germline CDR1 SGHRS, CDR2 YFSETQ. CDR3 loop: CASRKATGELFF. CDR3 nucleotide sequence: TGCGCCAGCAGAAAAGCCACCGGGGAGCTGTTTTTT.

V usage is TRBV23-1 and J usage is TRBJ1-5; TRBD1 is a possible D gene (6 bases). TRBV23-1 is given ORF status, its function remaining uncertain. CDR3 length: 16 amino acids. Trimming removed 5 bases at V and 1 base at J, with 15 bases between. CDR3 in amino acids: CASSGRTVLSNQPQHF. In DNA, the CDR3 is TGCGCCAGCAGTGGGCGGACAGTCCTAAGCAATCAGCCCCAGCATTTT.

The rearrangement joins TRBV9 to TRBJ1-3; tentatively, D is TRBD1 (5 bases). The germline gives CDR1 SGDLS, CDR2 YYNGEE. Between the trimmed V and J ends, which lost 4 bases and 4 bases, there was a span of 15 bases. This CDR3 comprises 15 residues. The CDR3 DNA follows: TGTGCCAGCAGCTTGGGGGATCAGGTGGGAAACACCATATATTTT. It codes for CASSLGDQVGNTIYF.

This clone was seen a single time. The CDR3 protein is CASTDRWSTDTQYF. The DNA of the CDR3 is TGCGCCAGCACGGATAGATGGAGCACAGATACGCAGTATTTT. The chain uses TRBV5-1 and TRBJ2-3, with D uncertain. V was clipped by 6 bases and J by 0 bases, with 11 bases between them. CDR1 SGHRS and CDR2 YFSETQ come from the germline V gene. The CDR3 contains 14 residues.

The chain uses TRBV19 and TRBJ1-4; D might be TRBD1 (6 bases). V shed 4 bases and J shed 1 base, with 13 bases lying between them. This CDR3 has 16 amino acids. The V gene's germline CDR1 is LNHDA and CDR2 SQIVND (reference sequence). CDR3 residues: CASSREHRVTNEKLFF. In DNA, the CDR3 is TGTGCCAGTAGTAGGGAACACAGGGTAACTAATGAAAAACTGTTTTTT.

The gene calls are TRBV19 and TRBJ2-3, with D perhaps matching TRBD1 or TRBD2 (5 bases each). Trimming pared 9 bases from V and 6 bases from J, leaving 16 bases between. CDR1 is LNHDA and CDR2 is SQIVND in the germline V gene (reference sequence). CDR3 size: 13 residues. The CDR3 DNA reads TGTGCCAGCAGGGAGCTCGGGACGGATACGCAGTATTTT. Translation: CASRELGTDTQYF. Complete variable domain (other parts from reference TRBV19 and TRBJ2-3): DGGITQSPKYLFRKEGQNVTLSCEQNLNHDAMYWYRQDPGQGLRLIYYSQIVNDFQKGDIAEGYSVSREKKESFPLTVTSAQKNPTAFYLCASRELGTDTQYFGPGTRLTVL.

The V call is TRBV29-1, the J call TRBJ2-1, with 7 nucleotides matching TRBD1. Trimming took 2 bases from V and 7 from J; bases not matched to a gene: 8. Germline CDR1 SQVTM, CDR2 ANQGSEA. This CDR3 spans 14 amino acids. The chain's CDR3 is CSVELGTVWNEQFF. The CDR3 nucleotides are TGCAGCGTTGAATTGGGGACAGTTTGGAATGAGCAGTTCTTC.